This T cell receptor beta chain was found in a study of PD-1 blockade in classical Hodgkin lymphoma. Points from the study as a whole: Patients newly diagnosed and complete responders had comparable baseline diversity.

Here immunoSEQ multiplex PCR was the method, and the copy in TCRdb shows in-frame clones only, minus some. The sample includes over 60,000 clones, about two thirds of them seen just once. CDR1 and CDR2 (germline): MNHEY, SMNVEV (reference sequence). CDR3 size: 13 residues. Trimming took off 6 bases at V and 0 bases at J, with 7 bases between the two ends. In every patient, relapse followed autologous stem cell transplantation, while exposure to brentuximab vedotin differed. Note on this clone: Its antigen is not known.

This TCR was sampled from a human donor with classical Hodgkin lymphoma. Source: peripheral blood mononuclear cells (PBMCs), taken before the second cycle of nivolumab. The chain employs TRBV27 and TRBJ2-3; D is unclear. CDR3 protein: CASSPLSTDTQYF. The CDR3 region has the DNA TGTGCCAGCAGCCCCCTTAGCACAGATACGCAGTATTTT.